The 10 T cell receptor beta chains listed next were all sequenced from one sample in a study of T-cell reconstitution after alpha-beta-depleted transplantation in children. It was with unique molecular identifiers that the TCRbeta library was prepared. TCRdb redid the calling of the PCR reads with MiXCR, one entry per CDR3 protein. This table has around 94,000 distinct CDR3 sequences, approximately 5.4% appearing once. The material was PBMCs, mostly from graft donor cells, obtained 60 days after TCRalphabeta/CD19-depleted stem cell transplant. Receptors were obtained from a female patient aged 2-9 years who had a stem cell transplant for Fanconi anemia, so the T cells may come from the graft donor.

A word on this clonotype: A much larger clone is a single base away; this may be a read error. V usage is TRBV3-1 and J usage is TRBJ2-5, with 14 bases matching TRBD2. The CDR3 has 18 residues. From germline, CDR1 is LGHDT and CDR2 YNNKEL (reference sequence). The CDR3 coding sequence is TGTGCCTGCAGTCACGGACTAGCGGGGGGACCAAGACAAGAGACCCAGTACTTC. This codes for CACSHGLAGGPRQETQYF.

Ten or more counts support this clonotype. The chain is built from TRBV25-1 and TRBJ2-7; D unresolved. CDR1 is MGHDK, CDR2 SYGVNS, per germline. V was pared by 3 bases and J by 5 bases, with 11 bases between. This CDR3 has 13 amino acids. In nucleotides, the CDR3 is TGTGCCAGCAGTGAGGCGCAGAGGCACGAGCAGTACTTC. Translated, it gives CASSEAQRHEQYF.

This clonotype was observed at least ten times. Written as DNA, the CDR3 is TGTGCCAGCTCACCGGCCTTAGATGCGGGCAATGAGCAGTTCTTC. Its translation: CASSPALDAGNEQFF. The genes are TRBV18 and TRBJ2-1, with TRBD2 as a possible D gene (5 bases). With 3 bases removed from V and 6 bases from J, the gap between germline ends came to 15 bases. The CDR3 spans 15 residues. Germline V gene data show CDR1 as KGHSH and CDR2 as LQKENI.

V gene TRBV29-1 combines with J gene TRBJ1-2; D possibly corresponds to TRBD1 (5 bases). Germline V gene sequence: CDR1 SQVTM, CDR2 ANQGSEA. The CDR3 loop spans 15 amino acids. V was pared by 7 bases and J by 4 bases, with 22 bases between. The CDR3 here is CSAMRTSRATYGYTF. The CDR3 DNA follows: TGCAGCGCCATGAGGACATCCCGCGCTACCTATGGCTACACCTTC.

This clonotype was counted ten times or more. V and J are TRBV7-8 and TRBJ1-2, with D possibly being TRBD1 (5 bases). Deletions cut 2 bases from V and 6 bases from J, with 19 bases between. Germline assignment: CDR1 SGHVS and CDR2 FQNEAQ. This CDR3 has 16 amino acids. In DNA, the CDR3 is TGTGCCAGCAGCTTATTGGGGACTCAGGGTGGAGATGGCTACACCTTC. Translating it yields CASSLLGTQGGDGYTF.

This clonotype was recorded at least ten times. The chain links TRBV7-9 to TRBJ2-7; D may be TRBD2 (5 bases). The V end lost 2 bases, the J end lost 1 base, and 9 bases lay between the germline ends. CDR1 is SEHNR, CDR2 FQNEAQ, per germline (reference sequence). CDR3 length: 14 residues. The CDR3 region has the DNA TGTGCCAGCAGCTTATCAGCGGTGTCCTACGAGCAGTACTTC. This sequence encodes CASSLSAVSYEQYF.

Many counts were recorded for this clonotype. The genes are TRBV7-2 and TRBJ2-1, with unresolved D. Deletions cut 2 bases from V and 8 bases from J, with 4 bases between. Germline lookup yields CDR1 SGHTA and CDR2 FQGNSA. CDR3 length: 11 amino acids. DNA for the CDR3: TGTGCCAGCAGCTTATTCTATGAGCAGTTCTTC. Its protein product is CASSLFYEQFF.

This clonotype came up a few times. This sequence joins TRBV2 and TRBJ2-1; 8 positions match TRBD2. V lost 6 bases and J lost 9; bases outside the gene matches: 10. This CDR3 contains 14 residues. The germline gives CDR1 SNHLY, CDR2 FYNNEI. In DNA form, the CDR3 reads TGTGCCAGCAGGGCCGAGCGGGAGATTTTTGAGCAGTTCTTC. Protein: CASRAEREIFEQFF.

CDR3 loop: CSVSNGGRGYTF. CDR3 nucleotides: TGCAGCGTTTCTAATGGGGGACGTGGCTACACCTTC. The chain carries TRBV29-1 and TRBJ1-2; perhaps TRBD1 as D (5 bases). CDR1 and CDR2 (germline): SQVTM, ANQGSEA. The CDR3 length is 12 residues. Trimming shortened V by 5 bases and J by 7 bases, and 14 bases separated the two germline ends.

A few counts support this clonotype. The chain combines TRBV6-1 with TRBJ1-2; a weak D match, TRBD1 (6 bases). This CDR3 has 14 amino acids. Germline V gives CDR1 MNHNS, CDR2 SASEGT. V was cut by 2 bases and J by 8 bases, with 15 bases left in between. CDR3 sequence reads: CASSELRGAGGYTF. CDR3 nucleotides: TGTGCCAGCAGTGAATTGCGGGGGGCCGGAGGCTACACCTTC.